The 29 T cell receptor beta chains below all came from one sample that was sequenced in a study of cytomegalovirus exposure and HLA in healthy donors. The PCR was carried out with 60 Vbeta primers and 13 Jbeta primers. Assay: immunoSEQ multiplex PCR; the TCRdb copy retains only in-frame clones and omits some. This table has about 81,000 clones, around four fifths appearing once. Sequencing used PBMCs. These receptors came from a middle-aged man in good health and CMV-seropositive.

This clone was observed a few times. V and J are TRBV11-2 and TRBJ1-5; D is unclear. CDR1 is SGHAT and CDR2 is FQNNGV in the germline V gene. Trimming removed 0 bases from V and 8 bases from J, with 11 bases in between. The length of the CDR3 is 14 residues. The DNA of the CDR3 is TGTGCCAGCAGCTTAGATACCTCTGCGAAGCCCCAGCATTTT. Amino acids: CASSLDTSAKPQHF.

To note about this clone: Other DNA sequences in this specimen translate into the identical CDR3. The chain links TRBV25-1 to TRBJ1-4; maybe TRBD1 (6 bases). This CDR3 spans 15 amino acids. Germline V gene lookup returns CDR1 MGHDK and CDR2 SYGVNS. V was pared by 6 bases and J by 4 bases, with 15 bases between. In DNA form, the CDR3 reads TGTGCCAGCAGCCCCAGTGGGGGCAATAATGAAAAACTGTTTTTT. This gives the protein CASSPSGGNNEKLFF. The full variable domain, in which reference TRBV25-1 and TRBJ1-4 provide the parts outside the CDR3, is EADIYQTPRYLVIGTGKKITLECSQTMGHDKMYWYQQDPGMELHLIHYSYGVNSTEKGDLSSESTVSRIRTEHFPLTLESARPSHTSQYLCASSPSGGNNEKLFFGSGTQLSVL.

The chain employs TRBV9 and TRBJ2-7; 9 positions match TRBD2. The CDR3 sequence is 16 residues long. V was clipped by 2 bases and J by 2 bases; unmatched bases: 8. Germline V gives CDR1 SGDLS, CDR2 YYNGEE. CDR3 DNA sequence: TGTGCCAGCAGCGTCGGAGTTAGCGGGAGTACCTACGAGCAGTACTTC. It is translated as CASSVGVSGSTYEQYF.

The chain has TRBV19 and TRBJ2-7, with a possible D match to TRBD2 (5 bases). V lost 5 bases and J 7 bases, leaving 15 bases between the germline ends. Germline loops: CDR1 LNHDA, CDR2 SQIVND (reference sequence). This CDR3 contains 13 residues. This CDR3 reads CASSDRGDWEQYF. The CDR3 DNA reads as TGTGCCAGTAGTGACCGGGGAGACTGGGAGCAGTACTTC.

The rearrangement joins TRBV10-1 to TRBJ2-5; tentative D call: TRBD2 (5 bases). The CDR3 runs to 14 residues. Trimming cost V 3 bases and J 5 bases, with 13 bases left between them. CDR1 and CDR2 from the germline V gene are WNHNN and SYGVQD (reference sequence). The DNA of the CDR3 is TGCGCCAGCAGTGACGACATCCGGAGGGAGACCCAGTACTTC. Translation gives CASSDDIRRETQYF.

The CDR3 sequence is CASSTWTSGTDTQYF. CDR3 sequence (DNA): TGTGCCAGCAGCACCTGGACTAGCGGCACAGATACGCAGTATTTT. This sequence joins TRBV7-6 and TRBJ2-3, with 9 positions matching TRBD2. The CDR3 is 15 residues long. Germline-derived CDR1 and CDR2 are SGHVS and FNYEAQ. Trimming took 5 bases from V and 1 from J; bases not matched to a gene: 4.

The chain has TRBV27 and TRBJ2-7, with TRBD2 identical over 11 bases. The ends lost 5 bases at V and 6 bases at J; junction bases unmatched: 15. The CDR3 spans 17 residues. The V gene's germline CDR1 is MNHEY and CDR2 SMNVEV (reference sequence). The CDR3 sequence: CASSTDKGGLAAGEQYF. For the CDR3, the DNA is TGTGCCAGCAGTACGGATAAAGGGGGACTAGCGGCTGGCGAGCAGTACTTC.

Only a few counts were recorded for this clone. The V call is TRBV10-3, the J call TRBJ2-7; 10 bases align to TRBD1. The germline V gene encodes CDR1 ENHRY and CDR2 SYGVKD. The J segment lost 4 bases and the V segment lost 4 bases, leaving 1 base of the junction unmatched. The CDR3 spans 13 residues. The CDR3 DNA follows: TGTGCCATCAGTGGACAGGGGGCTTACGAGCAGTACTTC. The encoded protein is CAISGQGAYEQYF.

J is TRBJ2-1 and V is TRBV27; 11 nucleotides match TRBD2. Germline V gives CDR1 MNHEY, CDR2 SMNVEV (reference sequence). The CDR3 totals 13 residues. Losses at the gene ends were 5 bases for V and 7 bases for J; bases not matched to a gene: 1. The CDR3 loop is CASSPSGRNEQFF. CDR3 coding DNA: TGTGCCAGCAGTCCTAGCGGGAGGAATGAGCAGTTCTTC.

V and J are TRBV5-1 and TRBJ1-1, with 8 bases aligning to TRBD1. Germline trimming cut 0 bases from V and 1 base from J; bases unmatched to any gene: 5. The CDR3 runs 16 residues. From germline, CDR1 is SGHRS and CDR2 YFSETQ. CDR3 residues: CASSLDTGGSNTEAFF. CDR3 nucleotides: TGCGCCAGCAGCTTGGATACAGGGGGATCGAACACTGAAGCTTTCTTT.

The chain is built from TRBV11-3 and TRBJ2-1; D is unresolved. This CDR3 comprises 12 residues. In germline, CDR1 is SGHNT, CDR2 YENEEA. V lost 3 bases and J lost 9, with 9 bases in between. CDR3 amino acids: CASSLTTGEQFF. CDR3 nucleotides: TGTGCCAGCAGCTTGACAACTGGTGAGCAGTTCTTC.

The genes are TRBV19 and TRBJ2-2, with TRBD1 as a possible D gene (6 bases). The CDR3 spans 15 residues. Trimming shortened V by 8 bases and J by 2 bases, and 15 bases separated the two germline ends. The germline gives CDR1 LNHDA, CDR2 SQIVND (reference sequence). Here the CDR3 DNA reads TGTGCCAGTCGACCCGGGACACATAACACCGGGGAGCTGTTTTTT. Translating gives CASRPGTHNTGELFF.

The rearrangement joins TRBV6-5 to TRBJ1-1; D is perhaps TRBD1 (5 bases). This CDR3 spans 15 amino acids. V was shortened by 4 bases and J by 0 bases, with 12 bases between the two germline ends. Germline V gene sequence: CDR1 MNHEY, CDR2 SVGAGI. CDR3 loop: CASSLTEKMNTEAFF. The DNA of the CDR3 is TGTGCCAGCAGTTTGACAGAGAAGATGAACACTGAAGCTTTCTTT.

DNA for the CDR3: TGCGCCAGCAGCCCTGCCGGGGGGCGGATCGACACTGAAGCTTTCTTT. Protein sequence: CASSPAGGRIDTEAFF. V is TRBV5-1 and J is TRBJ1-1; weak D call: TRBD1 (6 bases). The CDR3 length is 16 residues. V was trimmed by 4 bases and J by 3 bases, leaving 19 bases between them. The germline V gene has CDR1 SGHRS and CDR2 YFSETQ.

The chain combines TRBV6-6 with TRBJ1-4; 9 bases align to TRBD1. This CDR3 has 13 residues. Germline loops: CDR1 MNHNY, CDR2 SVGAGI (reference sequence). V lost 5 bases and J lost 5; bases outside the gene matches: 0. CDR3 sequence: CASSDRGNEKLFF. In DNA form, the CDR3 reads TGTGCCAGCAGTGACAGGGGGAATGAAAAACTGTTTTTT.

The J gene is TRBJ2-1, the V gene TRBV9; 8 bases are a match to TRBD2. J lost 0 bases, V lost 3 bases, and 5 bases had no gene match. This CDR3 region has 16 residues. Germline CDR1 reads SGDLS; CDR2 reads YYNGEE. The chain's CDR3 is CASSALAGSSYNEQFF. CDR3 nucleotide sequence: TGTGCCAGCAGCGCTTTAGCGGGAAGCTCCTACAATGAGCAGTTCTTC.

V and J are TRBV9 and TRBJ1-2; D is ambiguous. Trimming left V 5 bases short and J 5 bases short, with 10 bases between. The CDR3 loop spans 12 amino acids. Germline V gene sequence: CDR1 SGDLS, CDR2 YYNGEE. CDR3 region: CASRALKYGYTF. The CDR3, as DNA: TGTGCCAGCAGGGCCTTGAAGTATGGCTACACCTTC.

This clone was counted a few times. V gene TRBV11-3 combines with J gene TRBJ2-3; 7 positions agree with TRBD1. V lost 6 bases, J lost 0 bases, and 6 bases stayed unmatched. Per the germline V gene, CDR1 is SGHNT and CDR2 is YENEEA. The CDR3 runs to 15 residues. The CDR3 DNA sequence: TGTGCCAGCAGGAGAGGGGGCGTCAGCACAGATACGCAGTATTTT. This encodes CASRRGGVSTDTQYF.

The gene calls are TRBV7-7 and TRBJ1-6; D unclear. This CDR3 comprises 15 residues. Germline V gene lookup returns CDR1 SSHAT and CDR2 FNYEAQ (reference sequence). V was pared by 2 bases and J by 9 bases, with 14 bases between. In DNA form, the CDR3 reads TGTGCCAGCAGCTTAAACGACAAGTCAAGTTCACCCCTCCACTTT. As protein: CASSLNDKSSSPLHF.

The chain uses TRBV6-5 and TRBJ1-4, with D possibly TRBD1 on 5 matching bases. Germline-derived CDR1 and CDR2 are MNHEY and SVGAGI. V was pared by 4 bases and J by 7 bases, with 13 bases between. The CDR3 runs to 14 residues. CDR3: CASSSGGGVEKLFF. In nucleotides, the CDR3 is TGTGCCAGCAGTTCCGGCGGGGGTGTTGAAAAACTGTTTTTT.

The chain joins TRBV7-2 to TRBJ1-6; 10 bases align to TRBD1. The germline V gene encodes CDR1 SGHTA and CDR2 FQGNSA. With 4 bases clipped from V and 5 bases from J, the junction kept 2 bases outside the gene matches. This CDR3 spans 15 amino acids. In DNA form, the CDR3 reads TGTGCCAGCAGCTCGGGACAGGGGAATAATTCACCCCTCCACTTT. It specifies CASSSGQGNNSPLHF.

V usage is TRBV2 and J usage is TRBJ2-7, with D perhaps TRBD2 (6 bases). V lost 5 bases, J lost 0 bases, and 11 bases lay in between. This CDR3 is 14 amino acids long. The V gene's germline CDR1 is SNHLY and CDR2 FYNNEI. The CDR3 DNA sequence: TGTGCCAGCAGTCAGCGGGTAAGCTCCTACGAGCAGTACTTC. This encodes CASSQRVSSYEQYF. The full variable domain, in which reference TRBV2 and TRBJ2-7 provide the parts outside the CDR3, is EPEVTQTPSHQVTQMGQEVILRCVPISNHLYFYWYRQILGQKVEFLVSFYNNEISEKSEIFDDQFSVERPDGSNFTLKIRSTKLEDSAMYFCASSQRVSSYEQYFGPGTRLTVT.

This rearrangement joins TRBV4-2 to TRBJ2-1; TRBD2 matches 12 bases. Germline V gene sequence: CDR1 LGHNA, CDR2 YNFKEQ. CDR3 length equals 18 residues. V gave up 0 bases and J gave up 10 bases; unmatched junction bases: 13. CDR3 in amino acids: CASSQDRLAGEGAGEQFF. As DNA, the CDR3 is TGTGCCAGCAGCCAAGACCGACTAGCGGGAGAGGGGGCGGGGGAGCAGTTCTTC.

This chain links TRBV21-1 with TRBJ2-5; TRBD2 is taken as the D call from the table, unchecked against the DNA. The J call may be in error: the DNA end matches TRBJ2-7 better. TRBV21-1 is a documented pseudogene. The CDR3 has 14 amino acids. The CDR3: CASSKPRSSYEQYF. CDR3 in DNA: TGTGCCAGCAGCAAACCTCGGAGCTCCTACGAGCAGTACTTC.

This chain links TRBV7-2 with TRBJ2-7; the D gene is possibly TRBD2 (5 bases). CDR3 length equals 13 residues. V was trimmed by 1 base and J by 4 bases, leaving 8 bases between them. CDR1 and CDR2 from the germline V gene are SGHTA and FQGNSA. The CDR3 bases are TGTGCCAGCAGCTTAGTTCGGACTTACGAGCAGTACTTC. It encodes CASSLVRTYEQYF. The whole variable domain, remainder taken from reference TRBV7-2 and TRBJ2-7, is GAGVSQSPSNKVTEKGKDVELRCDPISGHTALYWYRQSLGQGLEFLIYFQGNSAPDKSGLPSDRFSAERTGGSVSTLTIQRTQQEDSAVYLCASSLVRTYEQYFGPGTRLTVT.

The chain carries TRBV29-1 and TRBJ1-2; 9 bases are shared with TRBD1. After removal of 6 bases from V and 7 bases from J, the junction contained 9 bases not matched to a gene. CDR3 length: 13 residues. Germline V CDR1 and CDR2: SQVTM, ANQGSEA. CDR3 protein: CSVLLGTGSGYTF. Written as DNA, the CDR3 is TGCAGCGTCCTACTCGGGACAGGGTCTGGCTACACCTTC. The full variable domain, completed using reference TRBV29-1 and TRBJ1-2, is SAVISQKPSRDICQRGTSLTIQCQVDSQVTMMFWYRQQPGQSLTLIATANQGSEATYESGFVIDKFPISRPNLTFSTLTVSNMSPEDSSIYLCSVLLGTGSGYTFGSGTRLTVV.

The CDR3: CASTLGQGPYEQYF. CDR3 bases: TGTGCCAGCACCCTGGGACAGGGTCCCTACGAGCAGTACTTC. This chain connects TRBV7-2 to TRBJ2-7; 9 bases align to TRBD1. V trimming: 7 bases; J trimming: 2 bases; junction bases outside the gene matches: 6. The CDR3 covers 14 residues. Germline V gene sequence: CDR1 SGHTA, CDR2 FQGNSA.

The count of this clone is one. V gene TRBV9 combines with J gene TRBJ2-1, with D maybe TRBD1 (5 bases). Trimming left V 0 bases short and J 3 bases short, with 10 bases between. CDR3 size: 15 residues. Germline-derived CDR1 and CDR2 are SGDLS and YYNGEE. The CDR3 loop reads CASSVEGLYYNEQFF. CDR3 nucleotide sequence: TGTGCCAGCAGCGTAGAGGGGCTTTACTACAATGAGCAGTTCTTC.

This sequence joins TRBV6-1 and TRBJ2-1; 8 nucleotides match TRBD1. With V trimmed by 3 bases and J by 6 bases, 10 bases remained unmatched. CDR1 and CDR2 (germline): MNHNS, SASEGT. The CDR3 consists of 16 residues. The CDR3 protein is CASSDLAKTGVNEQFF. The CDR3 nucleotides read TGTGCCAGCAGTGATTTAGCGAAGACAGGGGTCAATGAGCAGTTCTTC.